This is a list of T cell receptor beta chains from one sample in a study of T cells in Graves' hyperthyroidism and ophthalmopathy. TCRdb fed the multiplex PCR reads into MiXCR, producing one record per CDR3 protein. The table records roughly 290,000 distinct CDR3 sequences, about a sixth of them present only once. Sequenced: blood. All receptors derive from an older woman with Graves' ophthalmopathy. The CDR3 runs from the conserved cysteine through the conserved F or W. D genes are given only for firm matches. The listing skips clone size in some rows; elsewhere it reads once, few, many or a size class.

>TRBJ2-1|-|many|TRBV5-1
CASSLEGPHRHNEQFF
TGCGCCAGCAGCTTGGAGGGTCCTCATCGGCACAATGAGCAGTTCTTC
>TRBJ1-1|-|many|TRBV11-2
CASSIVTSYTEAFF
TGTGCCAGCAGCATCGTAACATCCTACACTGAAGCTTTCTTT
>TRBJ2-5|-|many|TRBV7-2
CASSPDSQETQYF
TGTGCCAGCAGCCCGGACAGCCAAGAGACCCAGTACTTC
>TRBJ1-5|-|many|TRBV20-1
CSARDKGTTNQPQHF
TGCAGTGCTAGAGATAAAGGAACCACCAATCAGCCCCAGCATTTT
>TRBJ1-5|-|-|TRBV2
CASSYERNSNQPQHF
TGTGCCAGCAGTTACGAGAGAAATAGCAATCAGCCCCAGCATTTT
>TRBJ2-1|-|many|TRBV2
CATSTAKYNEQFF
TGTGCCACATCGACAGCGAAATACAATGAGCAGTTCTTC
>TRBJ1-2|-|many|TRBV11-2
CASSLELSGSGYTF
TGTGCCAGCAGCTTAGAATTATCAGGGAGCGGCTACACCTTC
>TRBJ2-1|-|few|TRBV6-6
CASSYDGTDNEQFF
TGTGCCAGCAGTTACGACGGGACTGACAATGAGCAGTTCTTC
>TRBJ1-5|-|-|TRBV5-7
CASSVRVRTQPQHF
TGTGCCAGCAGCGTGCGGGTCAGGACTCAGCCCCAGCATTTT
>TRBJ1-1|-|many|TRBV6-6
CASSYSNGGPEAFF
TGTGCCAGCAGTTACTCGAATGGGGGGCCTGAAGCTTTCTTT
>TRBJ2-7|-|many|TRBV20-1
CSASRARDSYEQYF
TGCAGTGCTAGTCGGGCCAGGGACTCCTACGAGCAGTACTTC
>TRBJ2-7|TRBD1|many|TRBV7-2
CASSLVNSGGAYEQYF
TGTGCCAGCAGCTTAGTTAACTCAGGGGGAGCCTACGAGCAGTACTTC
>TRBJ2-1|TRBD1|once|TRBV2
CASRAGTGSSSVSYEQFF
TGTGCCAGCAGAGCTGGGACAGGGAGTTCTTCAGTCTCCTACGAGCAGTTCTTC
>TRBJ1-1|TRBD1|many|TRBV5-1
CASSLGQGITEAFF
TGCGCCAGCAGCTTAGGACAGGGGATCACTGAAGCTTTCTTT
>TRBJ2-7|TRBD1|many|TRBV20-1
CSARGRDRERSYEQYF
TGCAGTGCTAGAGGCCGGGACAGGGAGCGCTCCTACGAGCAGTACTTC
>TRBJ2-7|-|many|TRBV6-1
CASRPAPRAGYEQYF
TGTGCCAGCAGGCCAGCCCCCCGGGCCGGCTACGAGCAGTACTTC
>TRBJ2-7|-|many|TRBV20-1
CSAPRGRTYEQYF
TGCAGTGCTCCCCGGGGTCGAACCTACGAGCAGTACTTC
>TRBJ1-5|-|many|TRBV2
CASSESDFQHF
TGTGCCAGCAGTGAATCAGATTTCCAGCATTTT
>TRBJ1-1|-|many|TRBV5-5
CASSRDGMNTEAFF
TGTGCCAGCAGCCGGGACGGAATGAACACTGAAGCTTTCTTT
>TRBJ1-1|-|many|TRBV27
CASSLVAYTEAFF
TGTGCCAGCAGTTTGGTCGCCTACACTGAAGCTTTCTTT
>TRBJ2-1|TRBD2|-|TRBV19
CASSTGRTSGANEQFF
TGTGCCAGTAGTACCGGTAGGACTAGCGGAGCCAATGAGCAGTTCTTC
>TRBJ2-5|-|many|TRBV7-2
CASSQGRILETQYF
TGTGCCAGCAGCCAGGGACGGATTTTAGAGACCCAGTACTTC
>TRBJ1-4|-|-|TRBV4-2
CASSQDEATNEKLFF
TGTGCCAGCAGCCAAGATGAAGCAACTAATGAAAAACTGTTTTTT
>TRBJ2-7|-|-|TRBV20-1
CSASPPEQYF
TGCAGTGCTAGCCCACCCGAGCAGTACTTC
>TRBJ1-2|TRBD1|few|TRBV7-9
CASSSGQVNYGYTF
TGTGCCAGCAGCTCCGGACAGGTGAACTATGGCTACACCTTC
>TRBJ2-2|-|few|TRBV7-6
CASSFDVFTGELFF
TGTGCCAGCAGCTTCGACGTATTCACCGGGGAGCTGTTTTTT
>TRBJ2-5|TRBD1|-|TRBV24-1
CATSDHRDRGGETQYF
TGTGCCACCAGTGATCACCGGGACAGGGGGGGAGAGACCCAGTACTTC
>TRBJ1-2|-|-|TRBV6-1
CASSEGSGANHGYTF
TGTGCCAGCAGTGAAGGGTCTGGAGCTAACCATGGCTACACCTTC
>TRBJ1-1|-|-|TRBV19
CASSALFWGRTEAFF
TGTGCCAGTAGTGCCCTGTTTTGGGGGCGGACTGAAGCTTTCTTT